This section outlines one TCR beta chain sequence together with its context. Its antigen is not identified. In terms of origin and age, donors were healthy Caucasian individuals from Russia aged 6 to 90. Then a second PCR, running about 6 to 12 cycles, was carried out with a sample-barcoded 5' primer and a J-beta primer mix. The authors tagged each cDNA molecule using a template-switch adaptor with 12 random nucleotides. TCRdb re-analysed the 5' RACE reads in MiXCR, keeping a single row per CDR3 protein. The sample holds about 1.4 million distinct CDR3 sequences, roughly 59% seen once. The sample comes from a study of blood T cells in healthy people across ages. J was trimmed by 0 bases and V by 1 base; bases with no gene match: 13. Germline CDR1 and CDR2: SGHVS and FQNEAQ. The CDR3 consists of 19 residues. Overall study findings and caveats: PBMCs left unsorted prevented a conclusive naive versus antigen-experienced comparison.

The sequencing input was blood. The rearrangement uses TRBV7-8 and TRBJ2-7, with 9 bases identical to TRBD2. The clonotype comes from a man aged 18-30 years in good health. The CDR3 DNA follows: TGTGCCAGCAGCTTAGGGGCCTTGCTAGCGGGGCTTATCTCCTACGAGCAGTACTTC. This sequence encodes CASSLGALLAGLISYEQYF.